This is a list of T cell receptor beta chains from one sample in a study of T-cell reconstitution after alpha-beta-depleted transplantation in children. One entry per CDR3 protein, called by TCRdb with MiXCR from the PCR reads. The profile shows around 500,000 distinct CDR3 sequences, roughly an eighth of them singletons. Sequences were derived from PBMCs from the stem cell graft donor, sampled from the stem cell graft. The source of these receptors is a human donor who donated a stem cell graft to a child with combined immunodeficiency. CDR3s include the opening cysteine and the closing phenylalanine or tryptophan. D genes are given only for firm matches. Not every row has a clone size; where given, it reads once, few, many or a size class.

D gene	clone size	V gene	J gene	CDR3 DNA	CDR3 protein
TRBD1	few	TRBV19	TRBJ2-7	TGTGCCAGTACCTTCCCACTCACCGGGACAGGGGGCTTCGAGCAGTACTTC	CASTFPLTGTGGFEQYF
TRBD1	few	TRBV5-1	TRBJ1-1	TGCGCCAGCAGCTCCGGGACAGGGGAGACTGAAGCTTTCTTT	CASSSGTGETEAFF
-	many	TRBV4-3	TRBJ2-5	TGCGCCAGCAGCCAAGATCCGGGTTCGAAGACCCAGTACTTC	CASSQDPGSKTQYF
-	many	TRBV7-2	TRBJ2-3	TGTGCCAGCACCATACCTGGGGGGTCGGATACGCAGTATTTT	CASTIPGGSDTQYF
-	few	TRBV12-3/TRBV12-4	TRBJ2-5	TGTGCCAGCAGTTTAGTCCACAGTCAAGAGACCCAGTACTTC	CASSLVHSQETQYF
-	-	TRBV7-9	TRBJ2-7	TGTGCCAGCAGCCACCCAGGACTTTCCTACGAGCAGTACTTC	CASSHPGLSYEQYF
-	-	TRBV24-1	TRBJ2-3	TGTGCCACCAGTGATCGGCCCCTTTTGAGTTCTCTGGGGCAGTATTTT	CATSDRPLLSSLGQYF
TRBD2	-	TRBV11-2	TRBJ2-3	TGTGCCAGCAGCCCCCCTGCGGGAGGGCCAGTGGGCATTGCAGATACGCAGTATTTT	CASSPPAGGPVGIADTQYF
-	few	TRBV12-3/TRBV12-4	TRBJ2-1	TGTGCCAGCAGTAGAGGGGAAAATGAGCAGTTCTTC	CASSRGENEQFF
-	-	TRBV12-3/TRBV12-4	TRBJ1-3	TGTGCCAGCATTTTGTTCTCTGGAAACACCATATATTTT	CASILFSGNTIYF
-	-	TRBV3-1	TRBJ1-4	TGTGCCAGCAGCCAAGATTTCCAGGGCGGGGATGAAAAACTGTTTTTT	CASSQDFQGGDEKLFF
TRBD1	few	TRBV9	TRBJ2-3	TGTGCCAGCAGCGTAGAAGGGGGCGCCGACACAGATACGCAGTATTTT	CASSVEGGADTDTQYF
-	few	TRBV20-1	TRBJ1-4	TGCAGTGCTAGTGATTTTAGGGGCCCCAGGGCAACTAATGAAAAACTGTTTTTT	CSASDFRGPRATNEKLFF
-	few	TRBV20-1	TRBJ1-2	TGCAGTGCTAGATATCTGGCTAACTATGGCTACACCTTC	CSARYLANYGYTF
-	few	TRBV12-3/TRBV12-4	TRBJ2-5	TGTGCCAGCAGTTTCGGGCTAGCCCCAGAGACCCAGTACTTC	CASSFGLAPETQYF
-	few	TRBV7-9	TRBJ2-7	TGTGCCAGCAGCCCTAGTCCAGGGTACGAGCAGTACTTC	CASSPSPGYEQYF
-	many	TRBV20-1	TRBJ2-7	TGCAGTGCTTTTACAGGGAAGTCCTACGAGCAGTACTTC	CSAFTGKSYEQYF
-	-	TRBV6-2/TRBV6-3	TRBJ2-7	TGTGCCAGCATCCCAGCCAGGGGCCACGAGCAGTACTTC	CASIPARGHEQYF
TRBD1	-	TRBV24-1	TRBJ2-1	TGTGCCGCCAGTGATTCGGGAGGACAGGGGCCCTATTTCGGCAACTACAATGAGCAGTTCTTC	CAASDSGGQGPYFGNYNEQFF
TRBD1	-	TRBV5-5	TRBJ2-7	TGTGCCAGCAGACTGACAGGGGGCCCCTACGAGCAGTACTTC	CASRLTGGPYEQYF
-	-	TRBV20-1	TRBJ1-5	TGCAGTGTGGCAGGGCTTAGGGATCAGCCCCAGCATTTT	CSVAGLRDQPQHF
TRBD2	few	TRBV6-2/TRBV6-3	TRBJ2-1	TGTGCCAGCAGTACGCCGAGCGGGGAGTACAATGAGCAGTTCTTC	CASSTPSGEYNEQFF
-	-	TRBV4-1	TRBJ2-1	TGCGCCAGCAGCCAACTCCTTGGGGTTCTTTACAATGAGCAGTTCTTC	CASSQLLGVLYNEQFF
-	-	TRBV5-1	TRBJ2-3	TGCGCCAGCAGCCAGACGTCTAACCCGGATACGCAGTATTTT	CASSQTSNPDTQYF
-	-	TRBV7-2	TRBJ2-7	TGTGCCAGCAGCTTAGTGGTAGGGCGAAGCGAGCAGTACTTC	CASSLVVGRSEQYF
-	-	TRBV9	TRBJ2-5	TGTGCCAGCGCCTCCCGACAAGAGACCCAGTACTTC	CASASRQETQYF